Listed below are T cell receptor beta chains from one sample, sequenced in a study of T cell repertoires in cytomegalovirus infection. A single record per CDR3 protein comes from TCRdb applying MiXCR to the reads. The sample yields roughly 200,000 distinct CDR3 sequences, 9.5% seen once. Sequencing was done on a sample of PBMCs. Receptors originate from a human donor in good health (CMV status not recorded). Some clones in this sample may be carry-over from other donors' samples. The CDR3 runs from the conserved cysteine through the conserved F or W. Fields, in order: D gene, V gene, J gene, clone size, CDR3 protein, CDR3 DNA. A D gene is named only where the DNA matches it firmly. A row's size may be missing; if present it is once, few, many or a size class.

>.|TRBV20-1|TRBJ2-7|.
CSARPPVSYEQYF
TGCAGTGCTCGACCTCCGGTCTCCTACGAGCAGTACTTC
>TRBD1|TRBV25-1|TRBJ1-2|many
CASSEYRGQGYGYTF
TGTGCCAGCAGTGAATATAGAGGACAGGGTTATGGCTACACCTTC
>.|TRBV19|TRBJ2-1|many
CASSTDATIYNEQFF
TGTGCCAGTAGCACCGACGCCACGATATACAATGAGCAGTTCTTC
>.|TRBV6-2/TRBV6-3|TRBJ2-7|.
CASRPAFACTSYEQYF
TGTGCCAGCAGGCCAGCTTTTGCGTGCACCTCCTACGAGCAGTACTTC
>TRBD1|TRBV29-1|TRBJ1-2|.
CSVGQGQGDYGYTF
TGCAGCGTGGGTCAAGGACAGGGTGACTATGGCTACACCTTC
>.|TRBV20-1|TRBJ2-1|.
CSARTNNEQFF
TGCAGTGCTAGGACTAATAATGAGCAGTTCTTC
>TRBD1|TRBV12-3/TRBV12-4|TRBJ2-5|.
CASSSTGGAETQNF
TGTGCCAGCAGTTCCACAGGGGGCGCGGAGACCCAGAACTTC
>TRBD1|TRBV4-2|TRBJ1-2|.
CASSLGDSANYGYTF
TGTGCCAGCAGCCTCGGGGACAGCGCTAACTATGGCTACACCTTC
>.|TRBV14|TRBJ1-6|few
CASSQSTGNNSPLHF
TGTGCCAGCAGCCAGAGCACAGGGAATAATTCACCCCTCCACTTT
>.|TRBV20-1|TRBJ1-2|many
CSARVGRSYGYTF
TGCAGTGCTAGAGTTGGCAGGTCCTATGGCTACACCTTC
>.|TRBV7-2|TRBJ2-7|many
CASSLKPGIYEQYF
TGTGCCAGCAGCTTGAAACCGGGCATATACGAGCAGTACTTC
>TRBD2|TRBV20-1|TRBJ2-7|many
CSAILLPGLAGEQYF
TGCAGTGCTATTCTCTTACCGGGACTAGCTGGCGAGCAGTACTTC
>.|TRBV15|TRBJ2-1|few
CATSREYGTPSYNEQFF
TGTGCCACCAGCAGAGAATACGGGACTCCCTCCTACAATGAGCAGTTCTTC
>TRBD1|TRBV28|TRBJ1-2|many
CASSLLGQGFYGYTF
TGTGCCAGCAGTTTGTTGGGACAGGGGTTTTATGGCTACACCTTC
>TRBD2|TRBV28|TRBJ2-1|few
CASGNGRFYNEQFF
TGTGCCAGCGGAAACGGGAGGTTCTACAATGAGCAGTTCTTC
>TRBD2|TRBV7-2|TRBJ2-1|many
CASSLVGGRGPNEQFF
TGTGCCAGCAGCTTAGTTGGCGGGAGGGGTCCCAATGAGCAGTTCTTC
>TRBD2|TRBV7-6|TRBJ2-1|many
CASSPRTSGSYNEQFF
TGTGCCAGCAGCCCTAGGACTAGCGGATCCTACAATGAGCAGTTCTTC
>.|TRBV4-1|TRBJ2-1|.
CASSHDSKGGQFF
TGCGCCAGCAGCCACGACTCTAAGGGAGGGCAGTTCTTC
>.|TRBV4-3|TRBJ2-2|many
CASSHGRTGGTGELFF
TGCGCCAGCAGCCATGGCAGAACCGGGGGCACCGGGGAGCTGTTTTTT
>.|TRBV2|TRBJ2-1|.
CASSGRGEQFF
TGTGCCAGCAGCGGGCGGGGTGAGCAGTTCTTC
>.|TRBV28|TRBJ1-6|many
CASTEYNSPLHF
TGTGCCAGCACCGAATATAATTCACCCCTCCACTTT
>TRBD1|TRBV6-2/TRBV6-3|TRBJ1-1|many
CASSYLGTGIPEAFF
TGTGCCAGCAGTTACCTAGGGACAGGGATCCCTGAAGCTTTCTTT
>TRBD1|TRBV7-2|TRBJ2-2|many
CASSFADRDTGELFF
TGTGCCAGCAGCTTCGCGGACAGGGACACCGGGGAGCTGTTTTTT
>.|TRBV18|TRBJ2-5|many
CASSTDHQETQYF
TGTGCCAGCTCAACGGACCACCAAGAGACCCAGTACTTC
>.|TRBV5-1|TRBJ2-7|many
CASSLGKGTTYEQYF
TGCGCCAGCAGCTTGGGGAAGGGGACGACCTACGAGCAGTACTTC
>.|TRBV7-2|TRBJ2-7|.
CASSLAQDATYEQYF
TGTGCCAGCAGCTTAGCCCAGGACGCGACCTACGAGCAGTACTTC
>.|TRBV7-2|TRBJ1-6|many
CASSLDLSSPLHF
TGTGCCAGCAGCTTAGATTTAAGTTCACCCCTCCACTTT
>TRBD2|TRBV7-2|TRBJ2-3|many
CASSLLAGALGGTQYF
TGTGCCAGCAGCTTACTAGCGGGGGCCCTTGGGGGCACGCAGTATTTT
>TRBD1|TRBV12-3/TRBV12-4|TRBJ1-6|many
CASSPGQGNNNSPLHF
TGTGCCAGCAGCCCGGGACAGGGGAATAATAATTCACCCCTCCACTTT
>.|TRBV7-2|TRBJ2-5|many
CASSLAGIRETQYF
TGTGCCAGCAGCTTAGCTGGGATCAGGGAGACCCAGTACTTC
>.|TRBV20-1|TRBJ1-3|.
CSARDGPGSGNTIYF
TGCAGTGCTAGAGATGGGCCAGGCTCTGGAAACACCATATATTTT
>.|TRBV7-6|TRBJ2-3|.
CASSSDGRGGDTQYF
TGTGCCAGCAGCTCTGACGGGAGAGGAGGAGATACGCAGTATTTT
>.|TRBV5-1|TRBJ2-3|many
CASSPNWADTQYF
TGCGCCAGCAGCCCGAATTGGGCAGATACGCAGTATTTT
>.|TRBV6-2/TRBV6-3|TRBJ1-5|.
CASSYSGGNQPQHF
TGTGCCAGCAGTTACTCGGGTGGCAATCAGCCCCAGCATTTT
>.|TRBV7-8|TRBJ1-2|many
CASSPGEVDYGYTF
TGTGCCAGCAGCCCGGGGGAGGTAGACTATGGCTACACCTTC
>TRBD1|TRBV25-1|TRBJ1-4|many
CASSPRTGVEKLFF
TGTGCCAGCAGTCCTCGGACAGGGGTGGAAAAACTGTTTTTT
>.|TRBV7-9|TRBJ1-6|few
CASSWQNSPLHF
TGTGCCAGCAGCTGGCAAAATTCACCCCTCCACTTT
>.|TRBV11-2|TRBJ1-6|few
CASSSRGDYNSPLHF
TGTGCCAGCAGCTCCCGGGGGGATTATAATTCACCCCTCCACTTT
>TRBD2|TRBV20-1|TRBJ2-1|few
CSARAGGTYNEQFF
TGCAGTGCTAGGGCGGGAGGGACCTACAATGAGCAGTTCTTC
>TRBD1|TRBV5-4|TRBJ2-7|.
CASSYDRARYEQYF
TGTGCCAGCAGCTACGACAGGGCGCGCTACGAGCAGTACTTC
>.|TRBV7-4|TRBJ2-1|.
CASSLRGRTQDEQFF
TGTGCCAGCAGCTTACGGGGTAGAACCCAGGATGAGCAGTTCTTC
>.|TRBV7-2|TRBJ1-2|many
CASSYPLGRRGYTF
TGTGCCAGCAGTTACCCCCTAGGGCGGCGTGGCTACACCTTC
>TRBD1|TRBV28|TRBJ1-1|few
CASSPPTGRMNTEAFF
TGTGCCAGCAGTCCTCCGACAGGGCGCATGAACACTGAAGCTTTCTTT